The next 29 T cell receptor beta chains were all read from a single sample in a study of cytomegalovirus exposure and HLA in healthy donors. PCR primers comprised 60 Vbeta and 13 Jbeta primers. The data were produced by immunoSEQ multiplex PCR, yet TCRdb's version contains in-frame clones alone and is incomplete. The sample has approximately 150,000 clones, roughly 79% seen once; the top ten hold approximately 1.5%. The sequenced sample was PBMCs. The receptor set was obtained from a man aged 40-50 years in good health and CMV-seronegative.

The rearrangement joins TRBV6-1 to TRBJ2-2; 10 positions match TRBD1. This CDR3 has 15 amino acids. Looked up from germline, CDR1 is MNHNS and CDR2 is SASEGT. V gave up 6 bases and J gave up 6 bases; unmatched junction bases: 7. Written as DNA, the CDR3 is TGTGCCAGCAGGGAGGACAGGGGGATGTCCGGGGAGCTGTTTTTT. Translating it yields CASREDRGMSGELFF.

This clone was detected a few times. The rearrangement links TRBV7-3 to TRBJ2-2, with D perhaps matching TRBD2 (6 bases). V was shortened by 5 bases and J by 4 bases, with 23 bases between the two germline ends. Germline values: CDR1 SGHTA, CDR2 FQGTGA. The CDR3 extends over 18 amino acids. CDR3 nucleotide sequence: TGTGCCAGCAGCCGATCACCGATGGAGGGTTCTGCCACCGGGGAGCTGTTTTTT. Encoded protein: CASSRSPMEGSATGELFF.

This clone occurred a few times. The chain carries TRBV5-1 and TRBJ1-1; 9 bases map to TRBD1. This CDR3 comprises 17 residues. Trimming removed 3 bases from V and 0 bases from J; junction bases left unmatched: 9. Germline lookup yields CDR1 SGHRS and CDR2 YFSETQ. CDR3 sequence: CASSWGQGSRVNTEAFF. In DNA, the CDR3 is TGCGCCAGCAGCTGGGGACAGGGCAGTCGGGTGAACACTGAAGCTTTCTTT. The whole variable domain, filled in from reference TRBV5-1 and TRBJ1-1, reads KAGVTQTPRYLIKTRGQQVTLSCSPISGHRSVSWYQQTPGQGLQFLFEYFSETQRNKGNFPGRFSGRQFSNSRSEMNVSTLELGDSALYLCASSWGQGSRVNTEAFFGQGTRLTVV.

This clone was counted between two and nine times. The CDR3 loop reads CASSLGQGGYGYTF. The CDR3, as DNA: TGCGCCAGCAGCCTTGGACAGGGGGGGTATGGCTACACCTTC. The J gene is TRBJ1-2, the V gene TRBV10-2, with 10 positions matching TRBD1. V gave up 6 bases and J gave up 5 bases; unmatched junction bases: 6. The CDR3 is made up of 14 amino acids. CDR1 and CDR2 (germline): WSHSY, SAAADI.

The gene calls are TRBV7-9 and TRBJ1-6; possible D gene TRBD1, 6 bases. The CDR3 is made up of 12 amino acids. V lost 1 base and J 14 bases, leaving 9 bases between the germline ends. CDR1 and CDR2 from the germline V gene are SEHNR and FQNEAQ (reference sequence). CDR3 bases: TGTGCCAGCAGCTTAGGCAGGGGAGCCCTCCACTTT. It translates to CASSLGRGALHF.

The chain recombines TRBV27 with TRBJ2-1, with D perhaps TRBD2 (6 bases). Between the trimmed V and J ends, which lost 6 bases and 4 bases, there was a span of 19 bases. CDR3 length: 16 residues. Per germline, CDR1 MNHEY and CDR2 SMNVEV (reference sequence). Written as DNA, the CDR3 is TGTGCCAGCAGGGAGGTAGGACGGGAGATGTACAATGAGCAGTTCTTC. Its protein product is CASREVGREMYNEQFF.

The CDR3 protein is CASSYSTGTGAEKLFF. The CDR3, as DNA: TGTGCCAGCAGTTACTCGACGGGGACAGGGGCTGAAAAACTGTTTTTT. The chain recombines TRBV6-5 with TRBJ1-4; 10 bases align to TRBD1. From germline, CDR1 is MNHEY and CDR2 SVGAGI. Trimming removed 0 bases from V and 7 bases from J; junction bases left unmatched: 5. The length of the CDR3 is 16 residues.

This clone was detected only a few times. The chain joins TRBV7-2 to TRBJ2-5; D possibly corresponds to TRBD2 (7 bases). The germline CDR1 and CDR2 sequences are SGHTA and FQGNSA. CDR3 length: 19 amino acids. Trimming took off 0 bases at V and 2 bases at J, with 22 bases between the two ends. CDR3 DNA sequence: TGTGCCAGCAGCTTAGCCCCATTAGGGGGAGGGAAGGGACAAGAGACCCAGTACTTC. As protein: CASSLAPLGGGKGQETQYF.

The rearrangement uses TRBV7-3 and TRBJ2-7, with 11 bases identical to TRBD2. CDR1 SGHTA and CDR2 FQGTGA come from the germline V gene. CDR3 length: 18 residues. The trim removed 0 bases at V and 0 bases at J, leaving 7 bases unmatched. CDR3 sequence reads: CASSLTGLAGGYSYEQYF. CDR3 DNA: TGTGCCAGCAGCTTAACTGGGCTAGCGGGAGGATACTCCTACGAGCAGTACTTC.

The CDR3 loop is CASSLAGTSYNEQFF. The CDR3 DNA reads as TGTGCCAGCAGCCTAGCGGGTACCTCCTACAATGAGCAGTTCTTC. V gene TRBV5-6 combines with J gene TRBJ2-1; TRBD2 aligns across 8 bases. With 4 bases clipped from V and 0 bases from J, the junction kept 3 bases outside the gene matches. Looked up from germline, CDR1 is SGHDT and CDR2 is YYEEEE. The CDR3 totals 15 residues.

The chain is built from TRBV27 and TRBJ2-1; TRBD2 aligns across 11 bases. Germline loops: CDR1 MNHEY, CDR2 SMNVEV (reference sequence). The CDR3 contains 15 residues. V lost 3 bases and J lost 7; bases outside the gene matches: 5. CDR3 DNA: TGTGCCAGCAGTTTTAGCGGGAGGGCCATTAATGAGCAGTTCTTC. This gives the protein CASSFSGRAINEQFF.

The J gene is TRBJ2-7, the V gene TRBV28, with D unresolved. The CDR3 runs to 15 residues. CDR1 and CDR2 from the germline V gene are MDHEN and SYDVKM. V shed 3 bases and J shed 0 bases, with 12 bases lying between them. In nucleotides, the CDR3 is TGTGCCAGCAGTTTGTTCCCACAGCCCTCCTACGAGCAGTACTTC. Encoded protein: CASSLFPQPSYEQYF. The whole variable domain, remainder taken from reference TRBV28 and TRBJ2-7, is DVKVTQSSRYLVKRTGEKVFLECVQDMDHENMFWYRQDPGLGLRLIYFSYDVKMKEKGDIPEGYSVSREKKERFSLILESASTNQTSMYLCASSLFPQPSYEQYFGPGTRLTVT.

The gene calls are TRBV4-1 and TRBJ2-1; maybe TRBD1 (6 bases). This CDR3 comprises 15 residues. Germline V gene sequence: CDR1 MGHRA, CDR2 YSYEKL. Trimming took off 4 bases at V and 5 bases at J, with 15 bases between the two ends. CDR3 in amino acids: CASSPTGMGHNEQFF. DNA for the CDR3: TGCGCCAGCAGCCCTACAGGGATGGGGCACAATGAGCAGTTCTTC.

The J gene is TRBJ2-7, the V gene TRBV5-5; 12 nucleotides agree with TRBD2. This CDR3 has 17 residues. Germline V gene data show CDR1 as SGHKS and CDR2 as YYEKEE (reference sequence). V was clipped by 0 bases and J by 3 bases; unmatched bases: 7. CDR3 loop: CASSLDTSGRSLYEQYF. CDR3 bases: TGTGCCAGCAGCTTGGACACTAGCGGGAGGTCCCTCTACGAGCAGTACTTC.

The V and J genes are TRBV5-5 and TRBJ2-7; TRBD2 might be the D (7 bases). Trimming shortened V by 4 bases and J by 7 bases, and 24 bases separated the two germline ends. Germline V lookup: CDR1 SGHKS, CDR2 YYEKEE (reference sequence). The CDR3 is 16 residues long. CDR3 in amino acids: CASSPRLAQGVGEQYV. The DNA for the CDR3 is TGTGCCAGCAGCCCAAGACTAGCACAGGGCGTGGGGGAGCAGTACGTC.

This chain joins TRBV5-4 and TRBJ2-7; the match to TRBD1 covers 8 bases. The trim removed 1 base at V and 5 bases at J, leaving 5 bases unmatched. Germline V gene data show CDR1 as SGHNT and CDR2 as YYREEE (reference sequence). The CDR3 totals 14 residues. Written as DNA, the CDR3 is TGTGCCAGCAGCTTGACGCAGGGGGCGGACGAGCAGTACGTC. As protein: CASSLTQGADEQYV.

The rearrangement uses TRBV27 and TRBJ2-5, with 8 bases that match TRBD1. The CDR3 loop spans 13 amino acids. CDR1 MNHEY and CDR2 SMNVEV come from the germline V gene (reference sequence). V shed 6 bases and J 4 bases; nucleotides not matched to a gene: 4. The CDR3 here is CASSRQGRETQYF. The CDR3, as DNA: TGTGCCAGCAGCCGACAGGGGCGAGAGACCCAGTACTTC.

V is TRBV6-1 and J is TRBJ1-1; D is perhaps TRBD1 (5 bases). Trimming stripped 4 bases from V and 3 bases from J, with 9 bases between. Germline CDR1 is MNHNS and CDR2 is SASEGT. The CDR3 contains 13 residues. CDR3 amino acids: CASSGQRHTEAFF. CDR3 nucleotides: TGTGCCAGCAGTGGACAGCGCCACACTGAAGCTTTCTTT.

The gene calls are TRBV6-5 and TRBJ2-7, with D perhaps TRBD1 (6 bases). The CDR3 spans 16 residues. The germline V gene has CDR1 MNHEY and CDR2 SVGAGI. V lost 0 bases to trimming and J lost 0 bases, with 12 bases between them. The CDR3 DNA follows: TGTGCCAGCAGTTACTCCTCCGGACAGCACTCCTACGAGCAGTACTTC. This translates into CASSYSSGQHSYEQYF.

The chain uses TRBV28 and TRBJ1-2, with D perhaps TRBD1 (5 bases). Germline V CDR1 and CDR2: MDHEN, SYDVKM. The CDR3 spans 15 residues. Trimming took off 5 bases at V and 2 bases at J, with 15 bases between the two ends. CDR3 DNA: TGTGCCAGCAGTCCGACAGAGGCGCGGAACTATGGCTACACCTTC. This translates into CASSPTEARNYGYTF.

The chain is built from TRBV7-2 and TRBJ1-2; 7 bases are a match to TRBD1. The germline V gene has CDR1 SGHTA and CDR2 FQGNSA. Trimming removed 5 bases from V and 5 bases from J; junction bases left unmatched: 2. The CDR3 has 12 amino acids. The CDR3 here is CASSRDRYGYTF. The CDR3 coding sequence is TGTGCCAGCAGCCGGGACAGATATGGCTACACCTTC.

The chain joins TRBV29-1 to TRBJ2-5; 8 nucleotides agree with TRBD2. CDR1 SQVTM and CDR2 ANQGSEA come from the germline V gene. The CDR3 sequence is 12 residues long. J lost 3 bases, V lost 7 bases, and 4 bases had no gene match. The CDR3 coding sequence is TGCAGCGGGCGGGAGGCGGAAGAGACCCAGTACTTC. Translated: CSGREAEETQYF.

V gene TRBV23-1 combines with J gene TRBJ2-1; D is ambiguous. Being an ORF, TRBV23-1 has a function that is uncertain. V lost 9 bases and J 4 bases, leaving 7 bases between the germline ends. CDR3 size: 11 residues. Here the CDR3 reads CASPEYNEQFF. For the CDR3, the DNA is TGCGCCAGTCCAGAATACAATGAGCAGTTCTTC.

This clone was observed once. This sequence joins TRBV7-9 and TRBJ2-2, with 9 nucleotides matching TRBD2. The V gene's germline CDR1 is SEHNR and CDR2 FQNEAQ (reference sequence). The CDR3 runs 15 residues. After removal of 5 bases from V and 6 bases from J, the junction contained 7 bases not matched to a gene. The CDR3 DNA is TGTGCCAGCAGCAAAGTAGCGGGAGTTTCCGGGGAGCTGTTTTTT. This codes for CASSKVAGVSGELFF. The full variable domain, its missing parts supplied by reference TRBV7-9 and TRBJ2-2, is DTGVSQNPRHKITKRGQNVTFRCDPISEHNRLYWYRQTLGQGPEFLTYFQNEAQLEKSRLLSDRFSAERPKGSFSTLEIQRTEQGDSAMYLCASSKVAGVSGELFFGEGSRLTVL.

Comments on this clone: At one boundary the junction diverges from the germline segment, which might be a read error. The chain has TRBV7-9 and TRBJ2-3, with 9 bases identical to TRBD2. There are 16 residues in the CDR3. CDR1 is SEHNR, CDR2 FQNEAQ, per germline (reference sequence). Here the CDR3 reads CSSSLGPSGNADTQYF. In DNA form, the CDR3 reads TGTTCCAGCAGCTTAGGCCCTAGCGGGAACGCAGATACGCAGTATTTT.

This clone appeared a single time. An end of the junction differs from the germline gene, which may be a read error. V usage is TRBV7-9 and J usage is TRBJ1-1; no clear D gene. The CDR3 runs 12 residues. Looked up from germline, CDR1 is SEHNR and CDR2 is FQNEAQ (reference sequence). CDR3 in DNA: TGTTCCAGCACCGTCACGGTTGCTGAAGCTTTCTTT. Its protein is CSSTVTVAEAFF.

The V call is TRBV18, the J call TRBJ1-5; 7 bases fit TRBD1. Trimming removed 1 base from V and 4 bases from J; junction bases left unmatched: 1. This CDR3 contains 14 residues. Per germline, CDR1 KGHSH and CDR2 LQKENI. CDR3 region: CASSPQGANQPQHF. CDR3 nucleotide sequence: TGTGCCAGCTCACCACAGGGGGCAAATCAGCCCCAGCATTTT.

The genes are TRBV4-1 and TRBJ2-1, with TRBD2 matching 13 bases. The CDR3 consists of 15 residues. Trimming removed 5 bases from V and 4 bases from J; junction bases left unmatched: 2. In germline, CDR1 is MGHRA, CDR2 YSYEKL. CDR3 region: CASSGTSGTYNEQFF. CDR3 bases: TGCGCCAGCAGCGGGACTAGCGGGACGTACAATGAGCAGTTCTTC.

The chain joins TRBV7-6 to TRBJ2-1, with D possibly being TRBD1 (6 bases). Per the germline V gene, CDR1 is SGHVS and CDR2 is FNYEAQ. V lost 5 bases and J lost 4, with 15 bases in between. CDR3 length: 15 residues. The CDR3 nucleotides read TGTGCCAGCAGCGGAGAGGGGGACGGGTACAATGAGCAGTTCTTC. Amino acids: CASSGEGDGYNEQFF.